This TCR beta chain was documented in a study of PD-L1 blockade in urothelial cancer. The CDR3 covers 17 residues. The germline V and J ends were trimmed by 2 bases and 1 base, with 15 bases remaining between them. Per the germline V gene, CDR1 is SGHDT and CDR2 is YYEEEE. Time point here: pretreatment peripheral blood. Patients were diagnosed with urothelial carcinoma, either locally advanced or metastatic. TCRdb keeps only in-frame clones here, not all; method: immunoSEQ multiplex PCR. The table includes approximately 72,000 clones, about 86% detected once. This sequence was found in a man in his sixties with urothelial cancer. The sequencing here drew on PBMCs, taken around atezolizumab (anti-PD-L1) treatment. The chain joins TRBV5-6 to TRBJ2-2, with D unclear. DNA of the CDR3: TGTGCCAGCAGCTTTGTTGACGAGGATAAGAACACCGGGGAGCTGTTTTTT. This sequence encodes CASSFVDEDKNTGELFF.